These 5 T cell receptor beta chains share one sample of origin, sequenced in a study of blood T cells in healthy people across ages. The second PCR ran roughly 6 to 12 cycles with a sample-barcoded 5' primer and J-beta primers. TCRdb used MiXCR to reprocess the 5' RACE reads, holding one entry per CDR3 protein. The table shows roughly 2 million distinct CDR3 sequences, with around 50% occurring only once. Sequencing used blood. The receptors stem from a woman in her thirties or forties in good health.

V usage is TRBV6-5 and J usage is TRBJ2-6; 7 bases match TRBD1. The J segment lost 4 bases and the V segment lost 6 bases, leaving 6 bases of the junction unmatched. Germline V gene data show CDR1 as MNHEY and CDR2 as SVGAGI. The CDR3 covers 15 residues. This CDR3 is CASRHDRAGANVLTF. CDR3 nucleotide sequence: TGTGCCAGCAGACATGACAGGGCGGGGGCCAACGTCCTGACTTTC.

The rearrangement uses TRBV7-6 and TRBJ2-3; 7 bases match TRBD1. V gave up 2 bases and J gave up 4 bases; unmatched junction bases: 6. Per the germline V gene, CDR1 is SGHVS and CDR2 is FNYEAQ. CDR3 size: 15 residues. CDR3 protein: CASSLRAGGSDTQYF. CDR3 DNA sequence: TGTGCCAGCAGCTTAAGGGCAGGGGGTTCAGATACGCAGTATTTT.

The chain is built from TRBV20-1 and TRBJ1-2, with D unresolved. The CDR3 is 14 amino acids. Germline CDR1 and CDR2: DFQATT and SNEGSKA (reference sequence). Trimming cost V 3 bases and J 6 bases, with 17 bases left between them. CDR3 region: CSASGLPLRHGYTF. The CDR3 DNA follows: TGCAGTGCTAGTGGACTTCCCCTACGACATGGCTACACCTTC.

V gene TRBV12-3 or TRBV12-4 combines with J gene TRBJ1-2; D perhaps matches TRBD1 (6 bases). The CDR3 covers 15 residues. V was clipped by 3 bases and J by 0 bases, with 11 bases between them. CDR3 in DNA: TGTGCCAGCAGTTTCTCCGACAGGTCTAACTATGGCTACACCTTC. This sequence encodes CASSFSDRSNYGYTF.

The chain couples TRBV4-3 to TRBJ2-3; 7 bases agree with TRBD1. Germline values: CDR1 LGHNA, CDR2 YSLEER. The CDR3 is 17 amino acids. Trimming removed 0 bases from V and 5 bases from J; junction bases left unmatched: 11. CDR3 coding DNA: TGCGCCAGCAGCCAAGAATACGTCGCGACAGGGTTAGATACGCAGTATTTT. Its protein is CASSQEYVATGLDTQYF.